This T cell receptor beta chain was sequenced for a study of OX40 agonist ivuxolimab in advanced cancers. The CDR3 runs 15 residues. Germline CDR1 is SGHRS and CDR2 is YFSETQ. V lost 0 bases, J lost 7 bases, and 13 bases lay in between. Cycle 7 day 1, cycle 4 day 1, and baseline were the timepoints at which blood was sampled. The method was immunoSEQ multiplex PCR; TCRdb's version includes in-frame clones alone and lacks a portion of them. Counted here are fewer than 100,000 clones, around four fifths occurring once; the ten biggest clones make up around 0.76%. This sequence was found in an adult with an advanced solid tumor such as melanoma, head and neck, liver or kidney cancer. The sample in question was CD4+ or CD8+ T cells sorted from blood, obtained in a trial of the OX40 agonist ivuxolimab. The V gene is TRBV5-1, the J gene TRBJ1-4; tentatively, D is TRBD1 (5 bases). CDR3 nucleotides: TGCGCCAGCAGCTTGGTAGGGACCGTTATTGAAAAACTGTTTTTT. This codes for CASSLVGTVIEKLFF.